These 31 T cell receptor beta chains were sequenced from one sample in a study of early stage breast cancer tumors. Using immunoSEQ multiplex PCR, the repertoire was profiled, and TCRdb retains in-frame clones only, with some absent. Of several thousand clones listed, around three quarters are singletons. The sample taken for sequencing was normal breast tissue next to the tumor. The source is a person aged 70 to 80 with breast cancer.

The V and J genes are TRBV2 and TRBJ1-2; 9 nucleotides align to TRBD1. The CDR3 consists of 15 residues. Germline V gene lookup returns CDR1 SNHLY and CDR2 FYNNEI. Losses at the gene ends were 5 bases for V and 7 bases for J; bases not matched to a gene: 11. CDR3 protein: CASSRPGQGSGGYTF. In nucleotides, the CDR3 is TGTGCCAGCAGTAGACCCGGACAGGGGAGCGGTGGCTACACCTTC.

The chain recombines TRBV6-5 with TRBJ2-7, with TRBD2 as a possible D gene (5 bases). This CDR3 is built from 12 residues. Trimming took off 5 bases at V and 2 bases at J, with 7 bases between the two ends. Germline V gene data show CDR1 as MNHEY and CDR2 as SVGAGI. The CDR3 nucleotides read TGTGCCAGCAGTCCCGGGGCCTACGAGCAGTACTTC. This translates into CASSPGAYEQYF.

The rearrangement uses TRBV7-2 and TRBJ2-5; D may be TRBD1 (6 bases). Germline CDR1 reads SGHTA; CDR2 reads FQGNSA. The V and J ends lost 6 bases and 1 base respectively, with 15 bases between them. The CDR3 covers 15 residues. DNA of the CDR3: TGTGCCAGCAGTCAACAGGGCGGAGGCCAAGAGACCCAGTACTTC. This gives the protein CASSQQGGGQETQYF.

The V and J genes are TRBV13 and TRBJ2-6; D ambiguous. Between the trimmed V and J ends, which lost 3 bases and 4 bases, there was a span of 13 bases. CDR3 length: 16 amino acids. Per germline, CDR1 PRHDT and CDR2 FYEKMQ (reference sequence). CDR3 region: CASSFRSERGANVLTF. CDR3 DNA sequence: TGTGCCAGCAGCTTCCGGTCCGAACGGGGGGCCAACGTCCTGACTTTC.

Points on this clone: A read error may produce the germline difference seen at one junction end. The chain combines TRBV10-1 with TRBJ1-2, with TRBD1 matching 9 bases. This CDR3 has 12 residues. CDR1 and CDR2 from the germline V gene are WNHNN and SYGVQD (reference sequence). The DNA for the CDR3 is TGCGCCTCCAACGGAGGACAGGGGCCCTTGTTCTTC. It specifies CASNGGQGPLFF.

The chain couples TRBV19 to TRBJ2-1, with D maybe TRBD2 (5 bases). Germline loops: CDR1 LNHDA, CDR2 SQIVND (reference sequence). Trimming left V 1 base short and J 0 bases short, with 10 bases between. The CDR3 covers 16 residues. The CDR3 spells CASSIGHTSSYNEQFF. CDR3 DNA: TGTGCCAGTAGTATAGGCCACACTAGCTCCTACAATGAGCAGTTCTTC. The entire variable domain, with the rest obtained from reference TRBV19 and TRBJ2-1, is as follows: DGGITQSPKYLFRKEGQNVTLSCEQNLNHDAMYWYRQDPGQGLRLIYYSQIVNDFQKGDIAEGYSVSREKKESFPLTVTSAQKNPTAFYLCASSIGHTSSYNEQFFGPGTRLTVL.

The rearrangement uses TRBV19 and TRBJ1-2, with TRBD1 matching over 10 bases. The length of the CDR3 is 13 residues. Germline V gives CDR1 LNHDA, CDR2 SQIVND (reference sequence). Trimming took 8 bases from V and 6 from J; bases not matched to a gene: 6. CDR3 in amino acids: CASGPGTGDGYTF. The CDR3, as DNA: TGTGCCAGTGGACCCGGGACAGGGGATGGCTACACCTTC.

The V gene is TRBV2, the J gene TRBJ1-6, with no clear D. The CDR3 loop spans 14 amino acids. CDR1 SNHLY and CDR2 FYNNEI come from the germline V gene. Trimming removed 4 bases at V and 6 bases at J, with 10 bases between. The CDR3 coding sequence is TGTGCCAGCAGTGGTAGAGAAACTAATTCACCCCTCCACTTT. Its protein is CASSGRETNSPLHF.

V is TRBV6-5 and J is TRBJ1-6, with TRBD1 as a possible D gene (6 bases). Germline CDR1 and CDR2: MNHEY and SVGAGI. This CDR3 has 14 amino acids. The V end lost 6 bases, the J end lost 10 bases, and 16 bases lay between the germline ends. The CDR3 is CASRGGRFPSPLHF. CDR3 bases: TGTGCCAGCAGGGGGGGGCGGTTTCCCTCACCCCTCCACTTT.

The chain couples TRBV29-1 to TRBJ1-4, with D possibly TRBD1 on 6 matching bases. Germline CDR1 and CDR2: SQVTM and ANQGSEA. V lost 3 bases to trimming and J lost 8 bases, with 13 bases between them. The CDR3 runs to 13 residues. CDR3 nucleotide sequence: TGCAGCGTTGATTCACAGGGTAGCGAAAAACTGTTTTTT. This gives the protein CSVDSQGSEKLFF.

The chain uses TRBV27 and TRBJ1-5; TRBD1 is a possible D gene (6 bases). Germline assignment: CDR1 MNHEY and CDR2 SMNVEV (reference sequence). Trimming took off 8 bases at V and 7 bases at J, with 15 bases between the two ends. This CDR3 has 13 residues. The CDR3 spells CASSSQGRQPQHF. The CDR3 region has the DNA TGTGCCAGCTCTTCACAGGGTCGGCAGCCCCAGCATTTT.

The V call is TRBV29-1, the J call TRBJ2-5, with D tentatively TRBD2 (7 bases). This CDR3 region has 13 residues. CDR1 and CDR2 (germline): SQVTM, ANQGSEA. The V gene lost 4 bases and the J gene lost 5 bases, with 14 bases spanning the gap. CDR3 DNA sequence: TGCAGCGTTGTTCGGGGGGCGCCGGAGACCCAGTACTTC. It encodes CSVVRGAPETQYF.

The chain is built from TRBV4-1 and TRBJ2-2, with a possible D match to TRBD1 (6 bases). CDR3 length: 16 amino acids. Germline assignment: CDR1 MGHRA and CDR2 YSYEKL. V shed 1 base and J shed 1 base, with 10 bases lying between them. CDR3 bases: TGCGCCAGCAGCCAAGCCCGACAGGTGAACACCGGGGAGCTGTTTTTT. Translating gives CASSQARQVNTGELFF.

This clone was detected once. V is TRBV9 and J is TRBJ1-3; D might be TRBD1 (5 bases). This CDR3 has 15 residues. The germline CDR1 and CDR2 sequences are SGDLS and YYNGEE. V was clipped by 0 bases and J by 0 bases, with 7 bases between them. This CDR3 reads CASSVGGTSGNTIYF. CDR3 bases: TGTGCCAGCAGCGTAGGCGGGACCTCTGGAAACACCATATATTTT.

This chain links TRBV19 with TRBJ2-1, with D tentatively TRBD2 (6 bases). From germline, CDR1 is LNHDA and CDR2 SQIVND (reference sequence). V shed 6 bases and J shed 2 bases, with 14 bases lying between them. This CDR3 is built from 15 residues. The CDR3 is CASRGAGGTYNEQFF. The CDR3 DNA reads TGTGCCAGTAGGGGCGCCGGGGGTACCTACAATGAGCAGTTCTTC.

This clone was seen more than once but under ten times. The chain has TRBV9 and TRBJ2-7; 7 nucleotides match TRBD1. The CDR3 spans 15 residues. Germline assignment: CDR1 SGDLS and CDR2 YYNGEE. Unmatched junction bases numbered 9, after V lost 4 bases and J lost 2 bases. CDR3 in amino acids: CASSPTHRGAYEQYF. The CDR3 DNA sequence: TGTGCCAGCAGCCCCACTCACAGGGGCGCCTACGAGCAGTACTTC.

J is TRBJ1-4 and V is TRBV7-2; the match to TRBD1 covers 9 bases. The J segment lost 11 bases and the V segment lost 1 base, leaving 11 bases of the junction unmatched. The CDR3 extends over 16 amino acids. CDR1 SGHTA and CDR2 FQGNSA come from the germline V gene. CDR3 region: CASSLEYRGRLKKLFF. The CDR3 DNA is TGTGCCAGCAGCTTAGAGTACAGGGGGCGATTGAAGAAACTGTTTTTT.

The rearrangement links TRBV11-2 to TRBJ2-5; D may be TRBD2 (5 bases). Trimming left V 5 bases short and J 2 bases short, with 9 bases between. Germline CDR1 SGHAT, CDR2 FQNNGV. This CDR3 region has 13 residues. For the CDR3, the DNA is TGTGCCAGCAGCCGGGGATCTCAAGAGACCCAGTACTTC. Protein sequence: CASSRGSQETQYF. Complete variable domain (other parts from reference TRBV11-2 and TRBJ2-5): EAGVAQSPRYKIIEKRQSVAFWCNPISGHATLYWYQQILGQGPKLLIQFQNNGVVDDSQLPKDRFSAERLKGVDSTLKIQPAKLEDSAVYLCASSRGSQETQYFGPGTRLLVL.

The chain employs TRBV5-6 and TRBJ2-2; the match to TRBD1 covers 10 bases. The V gene end was trimmed by 4 bases and the J gene end by 7 bases; junction bases not matched to a gene: 10. The length of the CDR3 is 16 residues. Germline V gene lookup returns CDR1 SGHDT and CDR2 YYEEEE. The CDR3 spells CASSPGQGGFIGELFF. For the CDR3, the DNA is TGTGCCAGCAGCCCAGGACAGGGGGGGTTTATCGGGGAGCTGTTTTTT.

The V and J genes are TRBV5-4 and TRBJ2-1, with 14 nucleotides matching TRBD2. The CDR3 is made up of 19 amino acids. Germline V lookup: CDR1 SGHNT, CDR2 YYREEE (reference sequence). V lost 4 bases, J lost 8 bases, and 17 bases stayed unmatched. In DNA form, the CDR3 reads TGTGCCAGCAGCCCCTTCTCCGGGACTAGCGGGAGTGTGGGTGATGAGCAGTTCTTC. It specifies CASSPFSGTSGSVGDEQFF.

The chain combines TRBV18 with TRBJ2-2; D uncertain. The CDR3 consists of 16 residues. Germline assignment: CDR1 KGHSH and CDR2 LQKENI. V was cut by 6 bases and J by 6 bases, with 20 bases left in between. The CDR3 protein is CASSPTLLALAGELFF. CDR3 sequence (DNA): TGTGCCAGCTCCCCGACTTTGCTGGCCTTGGCCGGGGAGCTGTTTTTT.

The genes are TRBV9 and TRBJ1-2; D unclear. Germline V CDR1 and CDR2: SGDLS, YYNGEE. CDR3 length: 16 amino acids. The germline V and J ends were trimmed by 3 bases and 4 bases, with 19 bases remaining between them. In DNA, the CDR3 is TGTGCCAGCAGCGCCCCAACGGCGGCTTCGTCCTATGGCTACACCTTC. Translated: CASSAPTAASSYGYTF.

V is TRBV27 and J is TRBJ2-1; tentative D call: TRBD2 (5 bases). Trimming stripped 8 bases from V and 6 bases from J, with 14 bases between. The CDR3 is 13 amino acids. Per the germline V gene, CDR1 is MNHEY and CDR2 is SMNVEV (reference sequence). CDR3 bases: TGTGCCAGCCGGGAACACGGTTTCAATGAGCAGTTCTTC. Translated: CASREHGFNEQFF.

The CDR3 region has the DNA TGTGCCAGCAGCGCAGCCGGGACAGGGGCGTACAATGAGCAGTTCTTC. Amino acid sequence: CASSAAGTGAYNEQFF. The chain couples TRBV4-2 to TRBJ2-1, with 10 bases matching TRBD1. Losses at the gene ends were 5 bases for V and 4 bases for J; bases not matched to a gene: 8. The V gene's germline CDR1 is LGHNA and CDR2 YNFKEQ. The CDR3 consists of 16 residues.

The chain uses TRBV10-3 and TRBJ1-1; 8 bases are shared with TRBD1. The length of the CDR3 is 15 residues. Germline V gives CDR1 ENHRY, CDR2 SYGVKD. The J segment lost 3 bases and the V segment lost 2 bases, leaving 5 bases of the junction unmatched. For the CDR3, the DNA is TGTGCCATCAGTGAGAGAGGACAGGGCGACACTGAAGCTTTCTTT. Protein: CAISERGQGDTEAFF.

This clone has a handful of counts. The gene calls are TRBV2 and TRBJ1-1; possible D gene TRBD1, 5 bases. Germline V gene lookup returns CDR1 SNHLY and CDR2 FYNNEI. The CDR3 extends over 11 amino acids. V lost 4 bases and J lost 10, with 10 bases in between. Here the CDR3 DNA reads TGTGCCAGCAGTGGACGCGGGGGAGCTTTCTTT. Translated, it gives CASSGRGGAFF. The whole variable domain, filled in from reference TRBV2 and TRBJ1-1, reads EPEVTQTPSHQVTQMGQEVILRCVPISNHLYFYWYRQILGQKVEFLVSFYNNEISEKSEIFDDQFSVERPDGSNFTLKIRSTKLEDSAMYFCASSGRGGAFFGQGTRLTVV.

The chain recombines TRBV2 with TRBJ2-3; no definite D call. The CDR3 loop spans 13 amino acids. In germline, CDR1 is SNHLY, CDR2 FYNNEI. V dropped 11 bases and J dropped 2 bases, with 14 bases sitting between them. CDR3 DNA sequence: TGTGCCTCCCAGGTCGATTACACAGATACGCAGTATTTT. Amino acid sequence: CASQVDYTDTQYF.

This chain joins TRBV6-1 and TRBJ1-5; D gene ambiguous. The CDR3 loop spans 14 amino acids. V lost 4 bases, J lost 2 bases, and 9 bases lay in between. Germline V lookup: CDR1 MNHNS, CDR2 SASEGT. The CDR3 sequence: CASSAQAGNQPQHF. CDR3 sequence (DNA): TGTGCCAGCAGTGCTCAGGCCGGCAATCAGCCCCAGCATTTT.

This chain joins TRBV29-1 and TRBJ2-5, with TRBD2 matching 14 bases. The CDR3 has 19 residues. The J segment lost 5 bases and the V segment lost 0 bases, leaving 14 bases of the junction unmatched. The germline V gene has CDR1 SQVTM and CDR2 ANQGSEA. The CDR3 sequence: CSVEDHPWGLAGEGETQYF. The CDR3 nucleotides read TGCAGCGTTGAAGATCATCCCTGGGGACTAGCGGGAGAGGGGGAGACCCAGTACTTC.

The chain combines TRBV6-5 with TRBJ1-1; 8 bases agree with TRBD1. The germline V gene encodes CDR1 MNHEY and CDR2 SVGAGI. The CDR3 runs 15 residues. V dropped 8 bases and J dropped 4; count of bases not matched to a gene: 12. DNA for the CDR3: TGTGCCAGCCAGTCTACAGGGGGAATTTTCACTGAAGCTTTCTTT. This codes for CASQSTGGIFTEAFF.

The rearrangement joins TRBV11-2 to TRBJ2-2; weak D call: TRBD2 (6 bases). V gave up 2 bases and J gave up 0 bases, with 16 bases separating them. CDR1 and CDR2 from the germline V gene are SGHAT and FQNNGV. The CDR3 loop spans 18 amino acids. CDR3 sequence: CASSLTMGGAPNTGELFF. As DNA, the CDR3 is TGTGCCAGCAGCTTAACTATGGGAGGAGCGCCGAACACCGGGGAGCTGTTTTTT.